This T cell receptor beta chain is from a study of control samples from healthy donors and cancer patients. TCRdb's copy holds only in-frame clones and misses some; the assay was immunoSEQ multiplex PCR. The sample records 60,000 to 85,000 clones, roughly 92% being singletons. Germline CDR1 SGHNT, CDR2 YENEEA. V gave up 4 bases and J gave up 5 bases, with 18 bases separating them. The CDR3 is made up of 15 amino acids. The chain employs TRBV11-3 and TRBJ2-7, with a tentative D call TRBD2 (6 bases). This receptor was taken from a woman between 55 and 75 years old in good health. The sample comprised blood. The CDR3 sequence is CASSSGGSGTNEQYF. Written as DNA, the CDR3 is TGTGCCAGCAGCTCCGGGGGTAGCGGAACAAACGAGCAGTACTTC.